These 3 T cell receptor beta chains were all obtained from the same sample, sequenced in a study of OX40 agonist ivuxolimab in advanced cancers. Using immunoSEQ multiplex PCR, the repertoire was profiled, and TCRdb retains in-frame clones only, with some absent. This table holds about 71,000 clones, around 78% found once. The sequenced sample was CD4+ or CD8+ T cells sorted from blood, obtained in a trial of the OX40 agonist ivuxolimab. These receptors came from an adult with an advanced solid tumor such as melanoma, head and neck, liver or kidney cancer.

The chain recombines TRBV19 with TRBJ1-1; the D gene is possibly TRBD1 (6 bases). The germline V and J ends were trimmed by 2 bases and 4 bases, with 14 bases remaining between them. This CDR3 has 15 amino acids. Germline V CDR1 and CDR2: LNHDA, SQIVND (reference sequence). The CDR3 spells CASSIPDLGGTEAFF. The CDR3 coding sequence is TGTGCCAGTAGTATACCGGACCTAGGGGGCACTGAAGCTTTCTTT. Drawing the rest from reference TRBV19 and TRBJ1-1, the complete variable domain is DGGITQSPKYLFRKEGQNVTLSCEQNLNHDAMYWYRQDPGQGLRLIYYSQIVNDFQKGDIAEGYSVSREKKESFPLTVTSAQKNPTAFYLCASSIPDLGGTEAFFGQGTRLTVV.

The chain carries TRBV2 and TRBJ1-6; D possibly corresponds to TRBD1 (6 bases). The CDR3 covers 16 residues. Germline V lookup: CDR1 SNHLY, CDR2 FYNNEI. V lost 10 bases and J 0 bases, leaving 16 bases between the germline ends. The CDR3 region is CATGQNHLSYNSPLHF. Written as DNA, the CDR3 is TGTGCCACCGGACAGAACCACCTCTCCTATAATTCACCCCTCCACTTT.

The rearrangement joins TRBV7-2 to TRBJ1-2, with D possibly matching TRBD1 (5 bases). Germline CDR1 and CDR2: SGHTA and FQGNSA. Trimming took off 5 bases at V and 6 bases at J, with 16 bases between the two ends. The CDR3 extends over 14 amino acids. In DNA, the CDR3 is TGTGCCAGCAGCACAAGGGGCAGGGAGGATGGCTACACCTTC. Protein sequence: CASSTRGREDGYTF. The full variable domain, rest sourced from reference TRBV7-2 and TRBJ1-2, is GAGVSQSPSNKVTEKGKDVELRCDPISGHTALYWYRQSLGQGLEFLIYFQGNSAPDKSGLPSDRFSAERTGGSVSTLTIQRTQQEDSAVYLCASSTRGREDGYTFGSGTRLTVV.